The 28 T cell receptor beta chains below were found in one sample sequenced in a study of patients and donors after allogeneic stem cell transplantation. From the RT-PCR reads, TCRdb called clonotypes with MiXCR, one entry per CDR3 protein. The table has 15,000 to 20,000 distinct CDR3 sequences, less than 5% seen once. The sample consisted of blood, either unsorted or a sorted T cell fraction (not recorded which). These receptors were collected from a human donor who was either an allogeneic HSCT recipient or a stem cell or donor lymphocyte infusion donor (not recorded which). It is not recorded whose cells these are; they may come from a transplant donor.

This sequence joins TRBV9 and TRBJ2-7, with TRBD1 matching 8 bases. V was pared by 0 bases and J by 4 bases, with 9 bases of the junction left unmatched. The CDR3 has 16 amino acids. Looked up from germline, CDR1 is SGDLS and CDR2 is YYNGEE. CDR3: CASSVVPAGGVYEQYF. The CDR3, as DNA: TGTGCCAGCAGCGTAGTCCCCGCAGGGGGCGTATACGAGCAGTACTTC.

This clonotype was detected many times. V is TRBV10-2 and J is TRBJ1-5, with D possibly matching TRBD1 (6 bases). Per germline, CDR1 WSHSY and CDR2 SAAADI. CDR3 length equals 15 residues. V lost 7 bases to trimming and J lost 5 bases, with 18 bases between them. The chain's CDR3 is CASTGSLQGHQPQHF. The DNA for the CDR3 is TGCGCCAGCACTGGGAGTCTACAGGGTCATCAGCCCCAGCATTTT.

This clonotype was picked up many times. The gene calls are TRBV24-1 and TRBJ2-1; TRBD2 matches 9 bases. Germline V gives CDR1 KGHDR, CDR2 SFDVKD. This CDR3 is 16 amino acids long. V gave up 4 bases and J gave up 7 bases; unmatched junction bases: 10. The CDR3 loop is CATSEWGTSSRNEQFF. In DNA form, the CDR3 reads TGTGCCACCAGTGAATGGGGGACTAGCTCGCGGAATGAGCAGTTCTTC.

This clonotype appeared many times. The chain links TRBV19 to TRBJ2-7, with 14 bases lining up with TRBD2. This CDR3 spans 16 amino acids. The V gene's germline CDR1 is LNHDA and CDR2 SQIVND (reference sequence). V lost 5 bases and J lost 3; bases outside the gene matches: 6. DNA for the CDR3: TGTGCCAGTAGTCCAGGAGGGACTAGCGGGAGCTACGAGCAGTACTTC. Its translation is CASSPGGTSGSYEQYF.

This clonotype showed up many times. The chain employs TRBV28 and TRBJ1-4; 11 nucleotides align to TRBD1. The length of the CDR3 is 19 residues. The V gene end was trimmed by 6 bases and the J gene end by 3 bases; junction bases not matched to a gene: 15. Germline CDR1 reads MDHEN; CDR2 reads SYDVKM. The CDR3 spells CASRASPGQGGLANEKLFF. CDR3 sequence (DNA): TGTGCCAGCAGAGCCAGCCCGGGACAGGGGGGATTAGCTAATGAAAAACTGTTTTTT.

The sample holds many counts of this clonotype. The V gene is TRBV14, the J gene TRBJ2-1, with D hard to call. V gave up 1 base and J gave up 4 bases, with 5 bases separating them. The CDR3 totals 13 residues. Per the germline V gene, CDR1 is SGHDN and CDR2 is FVKESK. CDR3: CASSQARYNEQFF. The CDR3 bases are TGTGCCAGCAGCCAAGCCCGGTACAATGAGCAGTTCTTC.

By proportion, this clonotype is medium-sized. This chain joins TRBV5-1 and TRBJ2-3; D tentatively reads TRBD1 or TRBD2 (6 bases each). CDR3 length: 17 residues. V dropped 2 bases and J dropped 0 bases, with 16 bases sitting between them. Germline V gene sequence: CDR1 SGHRS, CDR2 YFSETQ. This CDR3 is CASSLWRGNPSTDTQYF. CDR3 DNA: TGCGCCAGCAGCTTATGGAGGGGGAACCCTAGCACAGATACGCAGTATTTT.

This clonotype showed up many times. The DNA for the CDR3 is TGTGCCAGCAGCTTAATACCCCCCCGGGACGGTTATAGCAATCAGCCCCAGCATTTT. Protein product: CASSLIPPRDGYSNQPQHF. The chain combines TRBV7-8 with TRBJ1-5; D may be TRBD1 (5 bases). This CDR3 comprises 19 residues. The V and J ends lost 2 bases and 0 bases respectively, with 20 bases between them. Germline CDR1 SGHVS, CDR2 FQNEAQ.

The sample holds many counts of this clonotype. The rearrangement joins TRBV19 to TRBJ2-7; D unresolved. Per the germline V gene, CDR1 is LNHDA and CDR2 is SQIVND (reference sequence). The V end lost 4 bases, the J end lost 3 bases, and 13 bases lay between the germline ends. The CDR3 runs to 14 residues. CDR3 sequence (DNA): TGTGCCAGTAGTAGGTTGGGGAACGACTACGAGCAGTACTTC. Protein sequence: CASSRLGNDYEQYF.

This clonotype was counted many times. V and J are TRBV11-2 and TRBJ2-3, with D possibly matching TRBD1 (5 bases). V was pared by 1 base and J by 4 bases, with 9 bases between. CDR1 and CDR2 (germline): SGHAT, FQNNGV. CDR3 length: 14 amino acids. CDR3 protein: CASSLGQGSDTQYF. CDR3 nucleotide sequence: TGTGCCAGCAGCTTAGGCCAGGGTTCAGATACGCAGTATTTT.

This clonotype has a handful of counts. The rearrangement joins TRBV15 to TRBJ2-1, with 7 bases that match TRBD2. The CDR3 is made up of 16 amino acids. J gave up 0 bases and V 3 bases, and 5 bases lay outside the gene matches. Germline loops: CDR1 LNHNV, CDR2 YYDKDF (reference sequence). The CDR3, as DNA: TGTGCCACCAGCAGGGGGCGGGAGAGCTCCTACAATGAGCAGTTCTTC. Protein sequence: CATSRGRESSYNEQFF.

This clonotype was detected many times. V gene TRBV20-1 combines with J gene TRBJ1-5; the D is unclear. The CDR3 contains 14 residues. Germline V lookup: CDR1 DFQATT, CDR2 SNEGSKA (reference sequence). Between the trimmed V and J ends, which lost 5 bases and 0 bases, there was a span of 11 bases. The CDR3 DNA sequence: TGCAGTGCTCGCACTCAATATAGCAATCAGCCCCAGCATTTT. Translating gives CSARTQYSNQPQHF.

This clonotype was seen ten or more times. The V and J genes are TRBV5-1 and TRBJ2-3, with 12 bases that match TRBD2. CDR1 and CDR2 (germline): SGHRS, YFSETQ. The CDR3 extends over 17 amino acids. Unmatched junction bases numbered 8, after V lost 4 bases and J lost 2 bases. CDR3 bases: TGCGCCAGCAGCCCCCCACTAGCGGGGGGAATCACAGATACGCAGTATTTT. Encoded protein: CASSPPLAGGITDTQYF.

This clonotype has at least ten counts. The chain combines TRBV20-1 with TRBJ1-5; no reliable D call. The V end lost 0 bases, the J end lost 3 bases, and 9 bases lay between the germline ends. From germline, CDR1 is DFQATT and CDR2 SNEGSKA (reference sequence). This CDR3 has 14 amino acids. In nucleotides, the CDR3 is TGCAGTGCTAGAGATAGGCGGTCCAATCAGCCCCAGCATTTT. Translation: CSARDRRSNQPQHF.

The genes are TRBV4-1 and TRBJ2-3, with 13 bases identical to TRBD2. This CDR3 comprises 20 residues. CDR1 is MGHRA and CDR2 is YSYEKL in the germline V gene. The V and J ends lost 0 bases and 3 bases, in that order; junction bases with no gene match: 12. CDR3 in DNA: TGCGCCAGCAGCCAAGACCATACTAGCGGGAGGGCCCAACTAACAGATACGCAGTATTTT. Translating gives CASSQDHTSGRAQLTDTQYF.

The table lists this clonotype with many counts. V usage is TRBV7-8 and J usage is TRBJ2-7; 10 nucleotides align to TRBD2. The junction had 4 bases not matched to a gene; V was cut back by 5 bases and J by 3 bases. This CDR3 is 14 amino acids long. From germline, CDR1 is SGHVS and CDR2 FQNEAQ. CDR3 DNA: TGTGCCAGCAGCCCGACTAGCGGGCACTACGAGCAGTACTTC. It codes for CASSPTSGHYEQYF.

The chain is built from TRBV12-3 or TRBV12-4 and TRBJ1-6; unclear D gene. The CDR3 has 15 residues. V gave up 6 bases and J gave up 1 base, with 10 bases separating them. As DNA, the CDR3 is TGTGCCAGCAGCCGTTCGGGTTCCTATAATTCACCCCTCCACTTT. Translated: CASSRSGSYNSPLHF.

This clonotype was seen at least ten times. The chain employs TRBV12-3 or TRBV12-4 and TRBJ2-7, with D tentatively TRBD2 (5 bases). The V gene lost 6 bases and the J gene lost 7 bases, with 10 bases spanning the gap. The CDR3 contains 11 residues. CDR3 DNA: TGTGCCAGCAGGGCTTCGGGGGAGCAGTACTTC. Its protein product is CASRASGEQYF.

This clonotype was seen ten or more times. This chain connects TRBV28 to TRBJ2-1; 7 positions agree with TRBD2. The J segment lost 7 bases and the V segment lost 10 bases, leaving 10 bases of the junction unmatched. Per germline, CDR1 MDHEN and CDR2 SYDVKM. The CDR3 sequence is 13 residues long. CDR3 DNA sequence: TGTGCCATTTTTTCGACGGGGGGAAATGAGCAGTTCTTC. This gives the protein CAIFSTGGNEQFF.

By share of the sample, this clonotype is medium-sized. V and J are TRBV4-1 and TRBJ2-3, with 7 bases fitting TRBD1. The length of the CDR3 is 17 residues. Germline trimming cut 0 bases from V and 2 bases from J; bases unmatched to any gene: 8. Germline V gene lookup returns CDR1 MGHRA and CDR2 YSYEKL. CDR3: CASSQDQQGGTTDTQYF. The CDR3 DNA reads TGCGCCAGCAGCCAAGATCAGCAAGGGGGCACCACAGATACGCAGTATTTT.

This clonotype was observed at least ten times. The chain uses TRBV25-1 and TRBJ1-6, with 7 bases lining up with TRBD1. Germline CDR1 MGHDK, CDR2 SYGVNS. V shed 4 bases and J 7 bases; nucleotides not matched to a gene: 10. This CDR3 has 16 residues. The CDR3 spells CASSGYSGTVNSPLHF. CDR3 coding DNA: TGTGCCAGCAGTGGGTATTCCGGGACAGTAAATTCACCCCTCCACTTT.

The chain recombines TRBV7-9 with TRBJ2-3; 9 positions agree with TRBD2. This CDR3 comprises 17 residues. J lost 2 bases, V lost 6 bases, and 12 bases had no gene match. Germline V lookup: CDR1 SEHNR, CDR2 FQNEAQ (reference sequence). CDR3 nucleotides: TGTGCCAGCAGGGCAAGGCCTGGCGGGAGGGCCACAGATACGCAGTATTTT. It codes for CASRARPGGRATDTQYF.

The genes are TRBV6-1 and TRBJ1-2; TRBD1 matches 10 bases. Trimming at V came to 3 bases and at J to 6 bases, leaving 7 bases not matched to a gene. Germline V gives CDR1 MNHNS, CDR2 SASEGT. This CDR3 is 15 amino acids long. CDR3 DNA sequence: TGTGCCAGCAGTGACAGACAGGGGGCGGTCCATGGCTACACCTTC. The encoded protein is CASSDRQGAVHGYTF.

The table lists this clonotype with many counts. V and J are TRBV10-2 and TRBJ2-3; perhaps D is TRBD1 or TRBD2 (6 bases each). The CDR3 is 15 amino acids. Trimming removed 6 bases from V and 6 bases from J, with 19 bases in between. CDR1 and CDR2 from the germline V gene are WSHSY and SAAADI. CDR3 coding DNA: TGCGCCAGCAGAGGGGGTCCCACTAGCTCGGATACGCAGTATTTT. Its protein is CASRGGPTSSDTQYF.

The gene calls are TRBV19 and TRBJ2-1; maybe TRBD2 (5 bases). V was clipped by 6 bases and J by 0 bases, with 15 bases between them. The CDR3 consists of 16 residues. Germline assignment: CDR1 LNHDA and CDR2 SQIVND (reference sequence). CDR3 amino acids: CASSKEAESSYNEQFF. In DNA, the CDR3 is TGTGCCAGTAGCAAGGAAGCGGAGAGCTCCTACAATGAGCAGTTCTTC.

This clonotype showed up many times. The CDR3 protein is CASSSLGTGFGYTF. The CDR3, as DNA: TGTGCCAGCAGCTCCCTCGGGACAGGGTTTGGCTACACCTTC. V is TRBV7-9 and J is TRBJ1-2; 9 bases map to TRBD1. The CDR3 spans 14 residues. The germline gives CDR1 SEHNR, CDR2 FQNEAQ (reference sequence). V lost 4 bases to trimming and J lost 7 bases; unmatched junction nucleotides: 7.

This clonotype was counted ten times or more. The chain has TRBV5-1 and TRBJ1-6; 7 bases map to TRBD1. The germline V gene has CDR1 SGHRS and CDR2 YFSETQ. This CDR3 has 16 amino acids. J lost 11 bases, V lost 0 bases, and 11 bases had no gene match. CDR3 nucleotides: TGCGCCAGCAGCTTGGTCACAGGGGACATAACGCCACCCCTCCACTTT. Translated: CASSLVTGDITPPLHF.

This clonotype occurred many times. An end of the junction does not agree with germline; a read error may underlie this. This rearrangement joins TRBV15 to TRBJ1-4, with 7 bases fitting TRBD1. This CDR3 spans 13 amino acids. CDR1 is LNHNV, CDR2 YYDKDF, per germline (reference sequence). CDR3 region: CATSRDVQGTATF. In nucleotides, the CDR3 is TGTGCCACCAGCAGAGACGTGCAAGGGACAGCGACTTTT.